Listed below are T cell receptor beta chains from one sample, sequenced in a study of T-cell reconstitution after alpha-beta-depleted transplantation in children. TCRdb fed the PCR reads into MiXCR, producing one record per CDR3 protein. The profile covers approximately 510,000 distinct CDR3 sequences, with about 16% appearing a single time and around 3.3% taken by the ten largest. The source material was PBMCs from the stem cell graft donor, sampled from the stem cell graft. The receptors derive from a human donor who donated a stem cell graft to a child with acute lymphoblastic leukemia. CDR3s include the opening cysteine and the closing phenylalanine or tryptophan. Fields, in order: V gene, D gene, J gene, clone size, CDR3 protein, CDR3 DNA. D genes are given only for firm matches. A row's size may be missing; if present it is once, few, many or a size class.

v_call: TRBV5-1
d_call: .
j_call: TRBJ2-7
clone_size: .
cdr3_aa: CASSGDPSQYEQYF
cdr3_nt: TGCGCCAGCAGCGGGGACCCTTCACAATACGAGCAGTACTTC

v_call: TRBV10-2
d_call: TRBD1
j_call: TRBJ1-2
clone_size: few
cdr3_aa: CASSWGTGASYGYTF
cdr3_nt: TGCGCCAGCAGTTGGGGGACAGGGGCTAGCTATGGCTACACCTTC

v_call: TRBV5-1
d_call: TRBD2
j_call: TRBJ2-2
clone_size: .
cdr3_aa: CASSRLLAGGTGELFF
cdr3_nt: TGCGCCAGCAGCCGTCTCCTAGCGGGAGGGACCGGGGAGCTGTTTTTT

v_call: TRBV9
d_call: .
j_call: TRBJ2-1
clone_size: .
cdr3_aa: CASSVEGWRDSYNEQFF
cdr3_nt: TGTGCCAGCAGCGTGGAAGGGTGGCGGGATTCCTACAATGAGCAGTTCTTC

v_call: TRBV20-1
d_call: .
j_call: TRBJ2-7
clone_size: .
cdr3_aa: CSARAGGKLTYEQYF
cdr3_nt: TGCAGTGCTAGGGCGGGCGGTAAACTAACCTACGAGCAGTACTTC

v_call: TRBV20-1
d_call: .
j_call: TRBJ2-7
clone_size: .
cdr3_aa: CSAPPGELLYEQYF
cdr3_nt: TGCAGTGCGCCACCGGGGGAGCTCCTTTACGAGCAGTACTTC

v_call: TRBV9
d_call: .
j_call: TRBJ2-5
clone_size: .
cdr3_aa: CASSGQGGEETQYF
cdr3_nt: TGTGCCAGCAGCGGTCAGGGGGGAGAGGAGACCCAGTACTTC

v_call: TRBV7-3
d_call: .
j_call: TRBJ2-1
clone_size: few
cdr3_aa: CASSFPDYNEQFF
cdr3_nt: TGTGCCAGCAGCTTTCCCGACTACAATGAGCAGTTCTTC

v_call: TRBV7-6
d_call: .
j_call: TRBJ1-1
clone_size: .
cdr3_aa: CASSSRVYTEAFF
cdr3_nt: TGTGCCAGCAGCTCCCGGGTCTACACTGAAGCTTTCTTT

v_call: TRBV6-2/TRBV6-3
d_call: .
j_call: TRBJ2-7
clone_size: .
cdr3_aa: CASRGQRATYEQYF
cdr3_nt: TGTGCCAGCAGGGGCCAGCGGGCCACCTACGAGCAGTACTTC

v_call: TRBV27
d_call: .
j_call: TRBJ2-7
clone_size: .
cdr3_aa: CASSSIAVRTDYEQYF
cdr3_nt: TGTGCCAGCAGTTCCATCGCGGTCCGTACCGACTACGAGCAGTACTTC

v_call: TRBV7-2
d_call: .
j_call: TRBJ2-7
clone_size: .
cdr3_aa: CASSSPRWDNLDEQYF
cdr3_nt: TGTGCCAGCAGCTCCCCCCGCTGGGACAACCTAGACGAGCAGTACTTC

v_call: TRBV29-1
d_call: TRBD1
j_call: TRBJ2-5
clone_size: .
cdr3_aa: CSVEGGIGQGGETQYF
cdr3_nt: TGCAGCGTTGAAGGGGGTATCGGACAGGGCGGAGAGACCCAGTACTTC

v_call: TRBV29-1
d_call: TRBD2
j_call: TRBJ2-1
clone_size: few
cdr3_aa: CSVATSGNEQFF
cdr3_nt: TGCAGCGTGGCCACTAGCGGGAATGAGCAGTTCTTC

v_call: TRBV5-1
d_call: .
j_call: TRBJ1-1
clone_size: .
cdr3_aa: CASSPQAMNTEAFF
cdr3_nt: TGCGCCAGCAGTCCCCAGGCTATGAACACTGAAGCTTTCTTT

v_call: TRBV5-1
d_call: .
j_call: TRBJ2-7
clone_size: .
cdr3_aa: CASSLGGRQRKGEQYF
cdr3_nt: TGCGCCAGCAGCTTGGGAGGGAGGCAGAGAAAGGGCGAGCAGTACTTC

v_call: TRBV5-1
d_call: .
j_call: TRBJ2-3
clone_size: .
cdr3_aa: CASSPAWATDTQYF
cdr3_nt: TGCGCCAGCAGCCCAGCTTGGGCAACAGATACGCAGTATTTT

v_call: TRBV18
d_call: .
j_call: TRBJ1-1
clone_size: .
cdr3_aa: CASSPGYGNTEAFF
cdr3_nt: TGTGCCAGCTCCCCAGGGTACGGGAACACTGAAGCTTTCTTT

v_call: TRBV12-3/TRBV12-4
d_call: TRBD1
j_call: TRBJ2-5
clone_size: few
cdr3_aa: CASTKTGLLETQYF
cdr3_nt: TGTGCCAGCACTAAGACAGGGCTTTTGGAGACCCAGTACTTC

v_call: TRBV19
d_call: .
j_call: TRBJ2-7
clone_size: few
cdr3_aa: CATRGAELSYEQYF
cdr3_nt: TGTGCCACCCGGGGAGCGGAGCTCTCCTACGAGCAGTACTTC

v_call: TRBV6-2/TRBV6-3
d_call: .
j_call: TRBJ2-7
clone_size: few
cdr3_aa: CASSYSTLSTGLPYEQYF
cdr3_nt: TGTGCCAGCAGTTACTCGACCTTATCTACGGGACTCCCCTACGAGCAGTACTTC

v_call: TRBV29-1
d_call: .
j_call: TRBJ2-7
clone_size: .
cdr3_aa: CSVVAYYEQYF
cdr3_nt: TGCAGCGTCGTGGCGTACTACGAGCAGTACTTC

v_call: TRBV18
d_call: .
j_call: TRBJ1-1
clone_size: .
cdr3_aa: CASSPSGVEGTEAFF
cdr3_nt: TGTGCCAGCTCACCCTCAGGGGTAGAGGGCACTGAAGCTTTCTTT

v_call: TRBV27
d_call: .
j_call: TRBJ1-2
clone_size: .
cdr3_aa: CASTDPTSYGYTF
cdr3_nt: TGTGCCAGCACAGACCCAACGAGCTATGGCTACACCTTC

v_call: TRBV24-1
d_call: .
j_call: TRBJ1-2
clone_size: .
cdr3_aa: CATTQRTHRGGYTF
cdr3_nt: TGTGCCACCACTCAAAGGACACACCGGGGAGGCTACACCTTC

v_call: TRBV5-1
d_call: .
j_call: TRBJ2-6
clone_size: .
cdr3_aa: CASSRGGETGANGLTF
cdr3_nt: TGCGCCAGCAGCCGTGGTGGGGAAACGGGGGCCAACGGCCTGACTTTC

v_call: TRBV5-1
d_call: TRBD2
j_call: TRBJ2-1
clone_size: .
cdr3_aa: CASSLDPSGTGEQFF
cdr3_nt: TGCGCCAGCAGCTTGGATCCTAGCGGGACGGGTGAGCAGTTCTTC

v_call: TRBV4-1
d_call: TRBD1
j_call: TRBJ1-3
clone_size: .
cdr3_aa: CASSQVRGSGNTIYF
cdr3_nt: TGCGCCAGCAGCCAGGTCAGGGGGTCTGGAAACACCATATATTTT

v_call: TRBV11-2
d_call: .
j_call: TRBJ2-4
clone_size: .
cdr3_aa: CASSYLQGTQNSQYF
cdr3_nt: TGTGCCAGCAGCTATTTACAGGGTACCCAAAACAGTCAGTACTTC

v_call: TRBV18
d_call: .
j_call: TRBJ2-1
clone_size: .
cdr3_aa: CASSPNGRNYNEQFF
cdr3_nt: TGTGCCAGCTCACCAAACGGCAGGAACTACAATGAGCAGTTCTTC

v_call: TRBV9
d_call: TRBD2
j_call: TRBJ2-7
clone_size: .
cdr3_aa: CASSVGVSGLNYEQYF
cdr3_nt: TGTGCCAGCAGCGTAGGAGTTAGCGGGCTAAACTACGAGCAGTACTTC

v_call: TRBV5-1
d_call: .
j_call: TRBJ2-1
clone_size: .
cdr3_aa: CASSLNVYNEQFF
cdr3_nt: TGCGCCAGCAGCTTGAACGTCTACAATGAGCAGTTCTTC

v_call: TRBV7-9
d_call: TRBD1
j_call: TRBJ2-1
clone_size: .
cdr3_aa: CASSVSGQRPHNEQFF
cdr3_nt: TGTGCCAGCAGCGTCTCGGGACAGAGACCGCACAATGAGCAGTTCTTC

v_call: TRBV4-2
d_call: .
j_call: TRBJ1-5
clone_size: .
cdr3_aa: CASSQWSNQPQHF
cdr3_nt: TGTGCCAGCAGCCAATGGAGCAATCAGCCCCAGCATTTT

v_call: TRBV3-1
d_call: TRBD2
j_call: TRBJ2-2
clone_size: .
cdr3_aa: CASSLGTRRPGELFF
cdr3_nt: TGTGCCAGCAGTCTCGGGACTAGGAGACCCGGGGAGCTGTTTTTT

v_call: TRBV7-9
d_call: TRBD1
j_call: TRBJ2-7
clone_size: .
cdr3_aa: CASSRRQGAYEQYF
cdr3_nt: TGTGCCAGCAGCCGCCGACAGGGGGCTTACGAGCAGTACTTC

v_call: TRBV5-1
d_call: .
j_call: TRBJ2-2
clone_size: few
cdr3_aa: CASSLGGRGELFF
cdr3_nt: TGCGCCAGCAGCTTGGGCGGGCGCGGGGAGCTGTTTTTT

v_call: TRBV29-1
d_call: TRBD2
j_call: TRBJ2-4
clone_size: few
cdr3_aa: CSVVGAGGKNIQYF
cdr3_nt: TGCAGCGTTGTGGGAGCGGGAGGCAAAAACATTCAGTACTTC

v_call: TRBV7-2
d_call: TRBD1
j_call: TRBJ1-1
clone_size: .
cdr3_aa: CASSRTGQVMNTEAFF
cdr3_nt: TGTGCCAGCAGCCGGACAGGGCAGGTCATGAACACTGAAGCTTTCTTT

v_call: TRBV12-3/TRBV12-4
d_call: .
j_call: TRBJ2-7
clone_size: few
cdr3_aa: CASSLGHRVDEQYF
cdr3_nt: TGTGCCAGCAGTTTAGGTCACAGGGTGGACGAGCAGTACTTC

v_call: TRBV15
d_call: TRBD1
j_call: TRBJ2-1
clone_size: few
cdr3_aa: CATSKRGDRVQFF
cdr3_nt: TGTGCCACCAGCAAACGGGGGGACAGGGTCCAGTTCTTC

v_call: TRBV13
d_call: .
j_call: TRBJ1-2
clone_size: few
cdr3_aa: CASSLGDSSNYGYTF
cdr3_nt: TGTGCCAGCAGCTTAGGGGACAGCTCTAACTATGGCTACACCTTC

v_call: TRBV7-9
d_call: .
j_call: TRBJ2-7
clone_size: .
cdr3_aa: CASSFAEPAYEQYF
cdr3_nt: TGTGCCAGCAGCTTTGCGGAGCCCGCCTACGAGCAGTACTTC

v_call: TRBV5-6
d_call: .
j_call: TRBJ2-6
clone_size: .
cdr3_aa: CASSLGVFPGGSGANVLTF
cdr3_nt: TGTGCCAGCAGCTTGGGTGTCTTCCCCGGGGGCTCTGGGGCCAACGTCCTGACTTTC

v_call: TRBV20-1
d_call: .
j_call: TRBJ2-1
clone_size: once
cdr3_aa: CSARPRGQNEQFF
cdr3_nt: TGCAGTGCTAGACCCAGGGGTCAGAATGAGCAGTTCTTC

v_call: TRBV9
d_call: TRBD1
j_call: TRBJ2-1
clone_size: few
cdr3_aa: CASSVSTGGPYNEQFF
cdr3_nt: TGTGCCAGCAGCGTGTCGACAGGGGGTCCCTACAATGAGCAGTTCTTC

v_call: TRBV6-1
d_call: TRBD2
j_call: TRBJ2-3
clone_size: .
cdr3_aa: CASSREAGALTDTQYF
cdr3_nt: TGTGCCAGCAGCCGCGAAGCGGGAGCCCTCACAGATACGCAGTATTTT

v_call: TRBV5-1
d_call: .
j_call: TRBJ2-5
clone_size: .
cdr3_aa: CASQGLRETQYF
cdr3_nt: TGCGCCAGCCAGGGGTTACGCGAGACCCAGTACTTC

v_call: TRBV20-1
d_call: .
j_call: TRBJ2-1
clone_size: .
cdr3_aa: CSARVLGGIEQFF
cdr3_nt: TGCAGTGCTAGGGTCCTGGGGGGAATTGAGCAGTTCTTC

v_call: TRBV27
d_call: TRBD2
j_call: TRBJ2-7
clone_size: .
cdr3_aa: CASSLLAGGDDYEQYF
cdr3_nt: TGTGCCAGCAGTTTATTGGCGGGAGGGGATGACTACGAGCAGTACTTC

v_call: TRBV28
d_call: .
j_call: TRBJ2-1
clone_size: many
cdr3_aa: CASSWMGGSYNEQFF
cdr3_nt: TGTGCCAGCAGTTGGATGGGGGGTTCCTACAATGAGCAGTTCTTC

v_call: TRBV9
d_call: TRBD1
j_call: TRBJ2-6
clone_size: few
cdr3_aa: CASNKGAPSGANVLTF
cdr3_nt: TGTGCCAGCAACAAGGGGGCTCCGTCTGGGGCCAACGTCCTGACTTTC

v_call: TRBV5-1
d_call: .
j_call: TRBJ1-1
clone_size: .
cdr3_aa: CASSAGVNTEAFF
cdr3_nt: TGCGCCAGCAGCGCGGGGGTGAACACTGAAGCTTTCTTT

v_call: TRBV13
d_call: .
j_call: TRBJ1-1
clone_size: .
cdr3_aa: CASSIGRTEAFF
cdr3_nt: TGTGCCAGCAGCATAGGGCGCACTGAAGCTTTCTTT

v_call: TRBV5-1
d_call: TRBD2
j_call: TRBJ2-1
clone_size: few
cdr3_aa: CASSYGTSDYNEQFF
cdr3_nt: TGCGCCAGCAGCTACGGGACTAGCGACTACAATGAGCAGTTCTTC

v_call: TRBV7-3
d_call: .
j_call: TRBJ2-2
clone_size: few
cdr3_aa: CASSRPAGTGELFF
cdr3_nt: TGTGCCAGCAGCCGACCTGCGGGAACCGGGGAGCTGTTTTTT

v_call: TRBV5-1
d_call: TRBD1
j_call: TRBJ2-7
clone_size: .
cdr3_aa: CASSFGTVSYEQYF
cdr3_nt: TGCGCCAGCAGCTTCGGGACAGTTTCCTACGAGCAGTACTTC

v_call: TRBV7-9
d_call: .
j_call: TRBJ2-5
clone_size: few
cdr3_aa: CASSLVPDPFETQYF
cdr3_nt: TGTGCCAGCAGCTTAGTCCCAGACCCGTTTGAGACCCAGTACTTC

v_call: TRBV10-3
d_call: .
j_call: TRBJ1-3
clone_size: many
cdr3_aa: CAISDRQTSGNTIYF
cdr3_nt: TGTGCCATCAGTGACCGACAGACCTCTGGAAACACCATATATTTT

v_call: TRBV5-1
d_call: .
j_call: TRBJ2-1
clone_size: .
cdr3_aa: CASSLASVGNEQFF
cdr3_nt: TGCGCCAGCAGCTTGGCCTCGGTGGGGAATGAGCAGTTCTTC